These T cell receptor beta chains were read from a single sample in a study of blood T cell repertoires in COVID-19. Sequencing was performed with immunoSEQ multiplex PCR; in TCRdb, only in-frame clones are kept and a portion is missing. This table holds 150,000 to 200,000 clones, approximately 83% found once. The sequenced sample was peripheral blood. These receptors came from a woman aged 80 or over with active or convalescent COVID-19. Both conserved end residues are part of each CDR3. D genes are given only for firm matches. The size field is filled for only some rows; it gives once, few, many or a size class.

j_call | v_call | d_call | clone_size | cdr3_aa | cdr3_nt
TRBJ2-1 | TRBV19 | - | once | CASSIGDGNEQFF | TGTGCCAGTAGTATAGGAGACGGGAATGAGCAGTTCTTC
TRBJ1-1 | TRBV6-2/TRBV6-3 | TRBD1 | - | CASSKPGQGGIGAFF | TGTGCCAGCAGTAAGCCCGGACAGGGAGGAATCGGAGCTTTCTTT
TRBJ1-1 | TRBV7-2 | - | few | CASSLRTGPEAFF | TGTGCCAGCAGCTTAAGAACAGGGCCTGAAGCTTTCTTT
TRBJ2-7 | TRBV2 | TRBD1 | - | CASNNRGNSYEQYF | TGTGCCAGCAATAACAGGGGCAACTCCTACGAGCAGTACTTC
TRBJ2-3 | TRBV28 | TRBD1 | - | CASRTGQGARTHF | TGTGCCAGCAGGACCGGACAGGGGGCGCGTACCCATTTT
TRBJ2-7 | TRBV11-2 | TRBD1 | - | CASSSYSAGQGNEQYF | TGTGCCAGCAGCTCGTACTCAGCGGGACAGGGTAACGAGCAGTACTTC
TRBJ1-6 | TRBV5-6 | - | - | CASSFRTAQFNSPLHF | TGTGCCAGCAGCTTCAGGACAGCACAATTTAATTCACCCCTCCACTTT
TRBJ2-3 | TRBV4-1 | TRBD1 | - | CASSQGQGAMDTQYF | TGCGCCAGCAGCCAGGGACAGGGGGCGATGGATACGCAGTATTTT
TRBJ1-2 | TRBV29-1 | - | - | CSVSSNGREGARYGYTF | TGCAGCGTTAGTTCCAACGGCAGGGAGGGCGCGCGCTATGGCTACACCTTC
TRBJ2-7 | TRBV3-1/TRBV3-2 | TRBD1 | - | CASSQESGQGNEQYF | TGTGCCAGCAGCCAAGAGTCTGGACAGGGCAACGAGCAGTACTTC
TRBJ2-7 | TRBV7-9 | - | - | CAGRPESTYEQYF | TGTGCAGGTAGGCCGGAGTCTACCTACGAGCAGTACTTC
TRBJ1-4 | TRBV18 | - | - | CASSPPVSEKLFF | TGTGCCAGCTCACCACCTGTATCGGAAAAACTGTTTTTT
TRBJ1-6 | TRBV7-9 | - | once | CASSPDTGVNSPLHF | TGTGCCAGCAGCCCTGACACGGGGGTTAATTCACCCCTCCACTTT
TRBJ2-1 | TRBV24-1 | - | - | CATSDGNRAGADNEQFF | TGTGCCACCAGTGACGGGAATAGGGCAGGGGCGGACAATGAGCAGTTCTTC
TRBJ1-1 | TRBV7-2 | TRBD1 | - | CASSSKGVGGDTEAFF | TGTGCCAGCAGCTCAAAAGGAGTAGGGGGCGACACTGAAGCTTTCTTT
TRBJ1-2 | TRBV6-5 | - | - | CASSPQAGANYGYTF | TGTGCCAGCAGCCCCCAGGCGGGAGCTAACTATGGCTACACCTTC
TRBJ2-1 | TRBV9 | TRBD2 | - | CASSAGTSGANEQFF | TGTGCCAGCAGCGCCGGGACTAGCGGGGCGAATGAGCAGTTCTTC
TRBJ2-3 | TRBV2 | - | - | CASSEGFQVVTQYF | TGTGCCAGCAGTGAAGGGTTTCAGGTGGTTACGCAGTATTTT
TRBJ1-2 | TRBV19 | TRBD1 | - | CASNEGGQGVGYGYTF | TGTGCCAGTAACGAGGGGGGACAGGGTGTTGGCTATGGCTACACCTTC
TRBJ2-3 | TRBV5-1 | - | - | CASSPPGADTQYF | TGCGCCAGCAGCCCGCCGGGGGCAGATACGCAGTATTTT
TRBJ1-2 | TRBV7-2 | TRBD1 | - | CASSSGHRGLGGYTF | TGTGCCAGCAGCTCGGGTCACAGGGGGCTCGGTGGCTACACCTTC
TRBJ1-1 | TRBV20-1 | - | - | CSAPGNTEAFF | TGCAGTGCGCCCGGGAACACTGAAGCTTTCTTT
TRBJ2-3 | TRBV11-3 | - | - | CASSLAQITDTQYF | TGTGCCAGCAGCTTAGCGCAGATAACAGATACGCAGTATTTT
TRBJ1-5 | TRBV19 | - | - | CASSEGRAGQRPQHF | TGTGCCAGTAGTGAGGGTCGGGCAGGCCAACGACCCCAGCATTTT
TRBJ2-4 | TRBV5-1 | TRBD2 | - | CASSSGLAGIAKNIQYF | TGCGCCAGCAGCTCGGGACTAGCGGGGATAGCCAAAAACATTCAGTACTTC
TRBJ1-6 | TRBV7-3 | - | few | CASSQAMNSPLHF | TGTGCCAGCAGCCAGGCGATGAATTCACCCCTCCACTTT
TRBJ2-3 | TRBV9 | - | - | CASSVAEGRTDTQYF | TGTGCCAGCAGCGTAGCTGAGGGTCGCACAGATACGCAGTATTTT
TRBJ1-6 | TRBV5-4 | TRBD1 | - | CASSDRDSNSPLHF | TGTGCCAGCAGCGACCGGGACAGTAATTCACCCCTCCACTTT
TRBJ2-7 | TRBV24-1 | - | - | CATSDYESNYEQYF | TGTGCCACCAGTGATTATGAGAGTAACTACGAGCAGTACTTC
TRBJ1-1 | TRBV20-1 | - | - | CSASSGDGTEAFF | TGCAGTGCTAGTAGCGGGGACGGCACTGAAGCTTTCTTT
TRBJ1-2 | TRBV11-3 | TRBD1 | - | CASSVTGTEGYTF | TGTGCCAGCAGCGTGACAGGGACAGAAGGCTACACCTTC
TRBJ1-5 | TRBV2 | TRBD1 | - | CASSEQGAGSNQPQHF | TGTGCCAGCAGTGAACAGGGGGCGGGGAGCAATCAGCCCCAGCATTTT
TRBJ1-2 | TRBV7-3 | - | few | CASSLNTGYGYTF | TGTGCCAGCAGCTTAAATACAGGCTATGGCTACACCTTC
TRBJ1-1 | TRBV5-6 | - | few | CASSFDMNTEAFF | TGTGCCAGCAGCTTTGACATGAACACTGAAGCTTTCTTT
TRBJ2-7 | TRBV13 | - | once | CASSLPSLSYEQYF | TGTGCCAGCAGCTTACCCAGTTTATCCTACGAGCAGTACTTC
TRBJ1-1 | TRBV2 | - | - | CASSELRSEAFF | TGTGCCAGCAGTGAACTCAGGTCTGAAGCTTTCTTT
TRBJ1-5 | TRBV3-1/TRBV3-2 | - | few | CASSQGGGRNQPQHF | TGTGCCAGCAGCCAAGGGGGGGGCCGCAATCAGCCCCAGCATTTT
TRBJ1-1 | TRBV9 | - | - | CASSVATGAMNTEAFF | TGTGCCAGCAGCGTAGCAACAGGTGCTATGAACACTGAAGCTTTCTTT
TRBJ1-3 | TRBV19 | - | - | CASMAGNTIYF | TGTGCCAGTATGGCCGGAAACACCATATATTTT
TRBJ2-1 | TRBV10-1 | TRBD2 | - | CASRSGLAIYNEQFF | TGCGCCAGCCGATCGGGACTAGCAATCTACAATGAGCAGTTCTTC
TRBJ1-4 | TRBV11-2 | - | - | CASSQPMGGTNEKLFF | TGTGCCAGCAGCCAGCCTATGGGGGGGACTAATGAAAAACTGTTTTTT
TRBJ1-3 | TRBV10-3 | - | - | CAIGTGSYTIYF | TGTGCCATCGGAACAGGGAGCTACACCATATATTTT
TRBJ1-5 | TRBV19 | TRBD1 | - | CASSDRTGENQPQHF | TGTGCCAGTAGTGATAGGACAGGTGAGAATCAGCCCCAGCATTTT
TRBJ2-7 | TRBV18 | TRBD1 | - | CASSPHQGADEQYF | TGTGCCAGCTCACCCCACCAGGGGGCGGACGAGCAGTACTTC
TRBJ1-1 | TRBV2 | - | once | CASSVQGPPGEAFF | TGTGCCAGCAGTGTACAGGGTCCTCCCGGTGAAGCTTTCTTT
TRBJ1-2 | TRBV25-1 | - | - | CASSESGYSNYGYTF | TGTGCCAGCAGTGAATCGGGGTACTCTAACTATGGCTACACCTTC
TRBJ1-1 | TRBV6-6 | - | - | CASTYTGNTEAFF | TGTGCCAGCACCTACACGGGGAACACTGAAGCTTTCTTT
TRBJ2-3 | TRBV3-1/TRBV3-2 | TRBD2 | - | CASSLASGATDTQYF | TGTGCCAGCAGCCTAGCTAGCGGGGCTACAGATACGCAGTATTTT
TRBJ1-5 | TRBV3-1/TRBV3-2 | - | - | CASSQGGNQPQHF | TGTGCCAGCAGCCAAGGAGGCAATCAGCCCCAGCATTTT
TRBJ2-5 | TRBV18 | TRBD1 | - | CASSPRDRGETQYF | TGTGCCAGCTCACCCAGGGACAGGGGGGAGACCCAGTACTTC
TRBJ1-4 | TRBV29-1 | TRBD1 | once | CSVTGVATNEKLFF | TGCAGCGTCACAGGGGTCGCAACTAATGAAAAACTGTTTTTT